These T cell receptor beta chains were read from a single sample in a study of blood T cell repertoires in COVID-19. Here immunoSEQ multiplex PCR was the method, and the copy in TCRdb shows in-frame clones only, minus some. The sample yields around 140,000 clones, 88% seen once. Sequenced input: peripheral blood. The receptors stem from a woman aged 50 to 60 with acute or convalescent COVID-19. Each CDR3 is given with its conserved first and last residue. D genes are given only for firm matches. Rows give clone size only sometimes, using once, few, many, or a class for an expanded clone.

>TRBJ2-3|-|-|TRBV5-6
CASSLDGVKDTQYF
TGTGCCAGCAGCTTGGACGGTGTAAAGGATACGCAGTATTTT
>TRBJ2-5|-|TRBD2|TRBV6-2/TRBV6-3
CASSPGTSLETQYF
TGTGCCAGCAGCCCCGGGACTAGCTTAGAGACCCAGTACTTC
>TRBJ1-2|-|TRBD1|TRBV20-1
CSASQGAVEGYTF
TGCAGTGCTAGTCAGGGGGCTGTTGAAGGCTACACCTTC
>TRBJ1-1|-|-|TRBV28
CASSAFGQRNTEAFF
TGTGCCAGCAGTGCCTTTGGACAGAGGAACACTGAAGCTTTCTTT
>TRBJ1-1|-|-|TRBV27
CASSLQVNTEAFF
TGTGCCAGCAGTTTACAGGTGAACACTGAAGCTTTCTTT
>TRBJ1-2|once|TRBD1|TRBV6-5
CASNTRDRANYGYTF
TGTGCCAGCAATACCCGGGACAGGGCAAACTATGGCTACACCTTC
>TRBJ2-2|-|-|TRBV7-8
CASSPGDGNTGELFF
TGTGCCAGCAGCCCCGGAGACGGGAACACCGGGGAGCTGTTTTTT
>TRBJ1-3|-|-|TRBV28
CASSLPGGGDTIYF
TGTGCCAGCAGTTTACCCGGGGGGGGTGACACCATATATTTT
>TRBJ2-7|-|-|TRBV5-1
CASSLEGRGPYEQYF
TGCGCCAGCAGCTTGGAGGGGCGGGGACCCTACGAGCAGTACTTC
>TRBJ2-3|-|-|TRBV7-3
CASSLSGSGADTQYF
TGTGCCAGCAGCTTGAGCGGTTCGGGGGCAGATACGCAGTATTTT
>TRBJ1-2|medium-sized|-|TRBV7-8
CASSPGKDGYTF
TGTGCCAGCAGCCCCGGGAAGGACGGCTACACCTTC
>TRBJ1-5|once|TRBD1|TRBV28
CASSLRQGDQPQHF
TGTGCCAGCAGTTTACGGCAGGGGGACCAGCCCCAGCATTTT
>TRBJ2-2|-|TRBD1|TRBV6-5
CASSTDRAFGELFF
TGTGCCAGCAGTACTGACAGGGCTTTCGGGGAGCTGTTTTTT
>TRBJ1-1|-|-|TRBV19
CASSMGGRKETEAFF
TGTGCCAGTAGTATGGGGGGACGGAAGGAGACTGAAGCTTTCTTT
>TRBJ2-7|-|TRBD1|TRBV6-5
CASSIQGWEEQYF
TGTGCCAGCAGCATACAGGGGTGGGAAGAGCAGTACTTC
>TRBJ2-1|-|TRBD1|TRBV18
CASSPRRQGYNEQFF
TGTGCCAGCTCACCGAGACGACAGGGCTACAATGAGCAGTTCTTC
>TRBJ2-7|-|TRBD1|TRBV5-1
CASSWSGTGVYEQYF
TGCGCCAGCAGCTGGAGCGGGACAGGGGTGTACGAGCAGTACTTC
>TRBJ2-1|-|TRBD1|TRBV9
CASSVVAQGARNEQFF
TGTGCCAGCAGCGTAGTAGCGCAGGGGGCACGAAATGAGCAGTTCTTC
>TRBJ2-1|-|-|TRBV24-1
CATSVGGSDEQFF
TGTGCCACCAGTGTTGGGGGGTCCGATGAGCAGTTCTTC
>TRBJ2-1|once|TRBD2|TRBV10-2
CASQSGTRQFF
TGCGCCAGCCAAAGCGGGACGCGACAGTTCTTC
>TRBJ2-5|-|-|TRBV9
CASSVEGGVETQYF
TGTGCCAGCAGCGTAGAAGGGGGTGTCGAGACCCAGTACTTC
>TRBJ2-1|-|TRBD2|TRBV11-1
CASSLRTSGGAWEQFF
TGTGCCAGCAGCTTACGGACTAGCGGGGGGGCATGGGAGCAGTTCTTC
>TRBJ2-1|-|-|TRBV7-6
CASSLVPVRGDENEQFF
TGTGCCAGCAGCTTAGTCCCGGTCCGGGGAGATGAGAATGAGCAGTTCTTC
>TRBJ1-5|-|TRBD1|TRBV27
CASRSSTGVPPSNQPQHF
TGTGCCAGCCGCTCATCGACAGGGGTACCGCCTAGCAATCAGCCCCAGCATTTT
>TRBJ2-5|-|TRBD2|TRBV7-8
CASSFLLAAQETQYF
TGTGCCAGCAGCTTTTTACTAGCGGCACAAGAGACCCAGTACTTC
>TRBJ2-7|-|TRBD2|TRBV27
CASTSGRNYEQYF
TGTGCCAGCACTAGCGGGAGAAATTACGAGCAGTACTTC
>TRBJ2-7|-|-|TRBV6-5
CASSYSGRGNEQYF
TGTGCCAGCAGTTACTCGGGACGGGGGAACGAGCAGTACTTC
>TRBJ2-1|-|-|TRBV7-9
CASSLVWRGRGDEQFF
TGTGCCAGCAGCTTAGTGTGGAGAGGCCGAGGCGATGAGCAGTTCTTC
>TRBJ2-7|-|-|TRBV6-5
CASSYMSSYEQYF
TGTGCCAGCAGTTACATGAGCTCCTACGAGCAGTACTTC
>TRBJ1-3|once|-|TRBV7-2
CASSLQGMGSGNTIYF
TGTGCCAGCAGCCTACAGGGAATGGGCTCTGGAAACACCATATATTTT
>TRBJ1-1|-|-|TRBV19
CASSIGVGALSEAFF
TGTGCCAGTAGTATCGGGGTGGGCGCCTTATCTGAAGCTTTCTTT
>TRBJ1-2|-|-|TRBV29-1
CSVGTADYGYTF
TGCAGCGTTGGGACAGCTGACTATGGCTACACCTTC
>TRBJ2-5|once|-|TRBV4-1
CASSQQGRETQYF
TGCGCCAGCAGCCAACAGGGCCGGGAGACCCAGTACTTC
>TRBJ2-3|-|TRBD1|TRBV19
CATQGVKRDRGNTDTQYF
TGTGCCACGCAAGGGGTGAAGCGGGACAGGGGAAACACAGATACGCAGTATTTT
>TRBJ2-7|-|-|TRBV6-5
CASSYLGVEYF
TGTGCCAGCAGTTACCTAGGTGTTGAGTACTTC
>TRBJ2-1|-|TRBD2|TRBV2
CASSEGTGLAGLNEQFF
TGTGCCAGCAGTGAAGGAACGGGACTAGCGGGTTTGAATGAGCAGTTCTTC
>TRBJ1-5|-|-|TRBV2
CASTQGQFNQPQHF
TGTGCCAGCACTCAGGGCCAGTTCAATCAGCCCCAGCATTTT
>TRBJ2-2|-|TRBD2|TRBV3-1/TRBV3-2
CASSLTLAGGLVGELFF
TGTGCCAGCAGCCTTACCCTAGCGGGGGGGCTTGTCGGGGAGCTGTTTTTT
>TRBJ2-2|-|-|TRBV4-1
CASSQGSGGWSGELFF
TGCGCCAGCAGCCAAGGTTCCGGGGGTTGGTCCGGGGAGCTGTTTTTT
>TRBJ2-3|-|TRBD2|TRBV13
CASSLLAGGFTDTQYF
TGTGCCAGCAGCTTACTAGCGGGAGGATTCACAGATACGCAGTATTTT
>TRBJ2-1|-|TRBD1|TRBV7-3
CASSVMGTGTSYNEQFF
TGTGCCAGCAGCGTAATGGGGACAGGGACGTCCTACAATGAGCAGTTCTTC
>TRBJ1-5|-|-|TRBV19
CASKNKEGGQPQHF
TGTGCCAGCAAAAACAAGGAAGGAGGTCAGCCCCAGCATTTT
>TRBJ2-1|-|TRBD2|TRBV19
CASSIWLAGGPGNEQFF
TGTGCCAGTAGTATATGGCTAGCGGGAGGGCCTGGCAATGAGCAGTTCTTC
>TRBJ2-4|-|-|TRBV6-5
CASRILAKNIQYF
TGTGCCAGCAGAATACTAGCCAAAAACATTCAGTACTTC
>TRBJ1-2|-|-|TRBV28
CASSSSGYNYGYTF
TGTGCCAGCAGCTCCTCGGGGTACAACTATGGCTACACCTTC
>TRBJ2-7|-|TRBD1|TRBV7-7
CASSLGDSGSYEQYF
TGTGCTAGCAGCTTGGGGGACAGCGGTTCCTACGAGCAGTACTTC
>TRBJ2-2|-|-|TRBV6-5
CASSPDTANTGELFF
TGTGCCAGCAGTCCCGATACGGCGAACACCGGGGAGCTGTTTTTT
>TRBJ2-7|few|TRBD2|TRBV6-6
CASMLGGSYGEQYF
TGTGCCAGCATGCTGGGAGGGAGTTATGGCGAGCAGTACTTC